The sequence of this T cell receptor beta chain was determined in a study of T-cell memory formation after mild COVID-19. TCRdb independently ran MiXCR on the 5' RACE reads; one entry per CDR3 protein. The sample lists 500,000 to 650,000 distinct CDR3 sequences; roughly 20% were seen once. This clonotype was observed a handful of times. The CDR3 runs to 14 residues. CDR1 and CDR2 from the germline V gene are SGHRS and YFSETQ. V was pared by 0 bases and J by 3 bases, with 9 bases between. The TCR sequence derives from an adult woman who had mild COVID-19 (a few samples of this study predate the infection). Cell type and time point are not known. Sequenced material: PBMCs or a T cell subset sorted from them (not recorded which). The chain uses TRBV5-1 and TRBJ1-1, with D uncertain. The CDR3 loop reads CASSLVGSDTEAFF. CDR3 nucleotides: TGCGCCAGCAGCTTGGTAGGGTCTGACACTGAAGCTTTCTTT.